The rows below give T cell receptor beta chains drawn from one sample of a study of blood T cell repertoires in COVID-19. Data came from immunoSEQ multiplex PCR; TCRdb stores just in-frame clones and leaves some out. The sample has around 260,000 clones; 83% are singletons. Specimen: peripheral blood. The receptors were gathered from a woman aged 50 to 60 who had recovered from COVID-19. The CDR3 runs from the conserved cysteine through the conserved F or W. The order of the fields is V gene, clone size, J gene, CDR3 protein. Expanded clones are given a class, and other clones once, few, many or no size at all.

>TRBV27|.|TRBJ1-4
CASSFGGAYEKLFF
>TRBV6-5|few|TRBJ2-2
CASSWTGTGTTGELFF
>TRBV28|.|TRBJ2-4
CASSPGGALAKNIQYF
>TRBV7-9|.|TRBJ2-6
CASSFAGSRSNVLTF
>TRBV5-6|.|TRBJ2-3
CASSLFGGGSNTQYF
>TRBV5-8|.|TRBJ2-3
CASSAGLAGGTDTQYF
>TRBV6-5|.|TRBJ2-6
CASSYVIAGANVLTF
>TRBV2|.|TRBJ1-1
CASRFAGGTEAFF
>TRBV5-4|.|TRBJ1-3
CASSLEGRVSGNTIYF
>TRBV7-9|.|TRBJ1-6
CASSWAGEGNSPLHF